Listed here are 30 T cell receptor beta chains from one sample, sequenced in a study of cytomegalovirus exposure and HLA in healthy donors. The primer mix had 60 Vbeta and 13 Jbeta primers. Profiling relied on immunoSEQ multiplex PCR, and the TCRdb table lists in-frame clones only, not all of them. Seen here are around 58,000 clones, about three quarters observed once, and the top ten hold 2.5%. Sequences were obtained from PBMCs. The receptors here all came from a female donor in good health and CMV-seronegative.

This chain's CDR3 is CASSYVDRGEGAFF. CDR3 sequence (DNA): TGTGCCAGCAGCTACGTAGACAGGGGAGAGGGAGCTTTCTTT. The V and J genes are TRBV7-9 and TRBJ1-1; 8 bases fit TRBD1. V trimming: 4 bases; J trimming: 10 bases; junction bases outside the gene matches: 11. Germline V CDR1 and CDR2: SEHNR, FQNEAQ (reference sequence). The CDR3 runs 14 residues.

The rearrangement links TRBV28 to TRBJ2-1; the match to TRBD2 covers 8 bases. There are 14 residues in the CDR3. The V gene end was trimmed by 2 bases and the J gene end by 9 bases; junction bases not matched to a gene: 6. Germline V gene lookup returns CDR1 MDHEN and CDR2 SYDVKM. The CDR3 DNA is TGTGCCAGCAGTTTAGGGGGACTAGATCCTGAGCAGTTCTTC. Protein sequence: CASSLGGLDPEQFF.

The gene calls are TRBV6-5 and TRBJ2-7; TRBD2 matches at 10 bases. Germline CDR1 reads MNHEY; CDR2 reads SVGAGI. This CDR3 is built from 14 residues. Trimming took 7 bases from V and 0 from J; bases not matched to a gene: 3. The CDR3, as DNA: TGTGCCAGCAAAATAGCGGGGGGCTCCTACGAGCAGTACTTC. The encoded protein is CASKIAGGSYEQYF.

This chain joins TRBV5-6 and TRBJ1-1, with D maybe TRBD1 (5 bases). CDR3 length: 16 residues. The germline CDR1 and CDR2 sequences are SGHDT and YYEEEE. V was clipped by 0 bases and J by 0 bases, with 12 bases between them. Here the CDR3 reads CASSLVQGRMNTEAFF. The CDR3 DNA is TGTGCCAGCAGCTTGGTTCAGGGAAGGATGAACACTGAAGCTTTCTTT. The complete variable domain, with remaining parts taken from reference TRBV5-6 and TRBJ1-1, reads DAGVTQSPTHLIKTRGQQVTLRCSPKSGHDTVSWYQQALGQGPQFIFQYYEEEERQRGNFPDRFSGHQFPNYSSELNVNALLLGDSALYLCASSLVQGRMNTEAFFGQGTRLTVV.

The genes are TRBV5-1 and TRBJ2-7, with a tentative D call TRBD2 (6 bases). The CDR3 loop spans 14 amino acids. V was cut by 7 bases and J by 0 bases, with 14 bases left in between. The V gene's germline CDR1 is SGHRS and CDR2 YFSETQ. This CDR3 is CASRGTTSSYEQYF. CDR3 bases: TGCGCCAGCCGGGGGACGACTAGCTCCTACGAGCAGTACTTC.

The chain is built from TRBV19 and TRBJ2-5; 11 bases fit TRBD1. The V gene's germline CDR1 is LNHDA and CDR2 SQIVND (reference sequence). There are 16 residues in the CDR3. Losses at the gene ends were 4 bases for V and 4 bases for J; bases not matched to a gene: 8. This CDR3 reads CASSTRTGGGVETQYF. CDR3 coding DNA: TGTGCCAGTAGTACACGGACAGGGGGCGGGGTAGAGACCCAGTACTTC.

This chain links TRBV10-3 with TRBJ2-3, with 8 bases aligning to TRBD1. Germline assignment: CDR1 ENHRY and CDR2 SYGVKD. The ends lost 5 bases at V and 6 bases at J; junction bases unmatched: 7. CDR3 length: 14 amino acids. The CDR3 DNA reads TGTGCCATCAGTCCAGGACAGGGTGGCGATACGCAGTATTTT. Translating gives CAISPGQGGDTQYF.

V usage is TRBV6-5 and J usage is TRBJ1-1, with 9 bases aligning to TRBD1. Germline V CDR1 and CDR2: MNHEY, SVGAGI. The CDR3 loop spans 15 amino acids. V lost 0 bases and J lost 1; bases outside the gene matches: 0. CDR3 region: CASSYSGQGNTEAFF. In DNA form, the CDR3 reads TGTGCCAGCAGTTACTCGGGACAGGGGAACACTGAAGCTTTCTTT.

The count of this clone is one. The V call is TRBV28, the J call TRBJ2-5; 9 positions agree with TRBD1. Germline V CDR1 and CDR2: MDHEN, SYDVKM. J was trimmed by 3 bases and V by 3 bases; bases with no gene match: 14. The CDR3 has 18 amino acids. The CDR3 nucleotides read TGTGCCAGCAGTTTGACCTCTTATGCGGGGGACAGGGAAGAGACCCAGTACTTC. Translated: CASSLTSYAGDREETQYF.

This chain uses TRBV4-2 with TRBJ2-5; 7 bases match TRBD2. The closer fit of TRBJ2-7 to the DNA end suggests the J call may be wrong. The germline V gene encodes CDR1 LGHNA and CDR2 YNFKEQ. The CDR3 is 16 residues long. CDR3 sequence: CASSQDHGSGTAEQYF. The CDR3, as DNA: TGTGCCAGCAGCCAAGATCACGGGAGCGGGACGGCCGAGCAGTACTTC.

The rearrangement joins TRBV5-4 to TRBJ1-2; 7 bases match TRBD1. CDR1 is SGHNT, CDR2 YYREEE, per germline (reference sequence). V lost 0 bases, J lost 8 bases, and 10 bases stayed unmatched. The CDR3 has 15 residues. CDR3 DNA sequence: TGTGCCAGCAGCTTGGCAAGGGGGCAGGATGGGGGCTACACCTTC. Translation gives CASSLARGQDGGYTF.

There are a few counts of this clone. This chain connects TRBV6-1 to TRBJ1-5, with D perhaps matching TRBD1 (6 bases). Germline loops: CDR1 MNHNS, CDR2 SASEGT. This CDR3 is built from 16 residues. Trimming removed 4 bases from V and 0 bases from J, with 13 bases in between. The CDR3 DNA reads as TGTGCCAGCAGTGTGGGCGGGGGCTATAGCAATCAGCCCCAGCATTTT. Residues: CASSVGGGYSNQPQHF.

This chain connects TRBV29-1 to TRBJ1-2; 7 bases fit TRBD1. Per the germline V gene, CDR1 is SQVTM and CDR2 is ANQGSEA. The CDR3 contains 13 residues. V lost 7 bases and J lost 0; bases outside the gene matches: 5. CDR3 DNA sequence: TGCAGCGCCGACAGGGACCCTAACTATGGCTACACCTTC. Its protein is CSADRDPNYGYTF.

The V gene is TRBV5-1, the J gene TRBJ2-5; tentative D call: TRBD2 (5 bases). The V end was cut by 4 bases, the J end by 9 bases, with 19 bases between. This CDR3 region has 14 residues. Germline assignment: CDR1 SGHRS and CDR2 YFSETQ. The CDR3 bases are TGCGCCAGCAGCACCGGGGTTTCCTCCGTGTCCCAGTACTTC. This codes for CASSTGVSSVSQYF.

This chain connects TRBV19 to TRBJ1-5; perhaps TRBD1 as D (6 bases). Germline assignment: CDR1 LNHDA and CDR2 SQIVND (reference sequence). V lost 2 bases, J lost 1 base, and 15 bases lay in between. This CDR3 has 17 amino acids. CDR3 amino acids: CASSIWGGGMSNQPQHF. CDR3 nucleotide sequence: TGTGCCAGTAGTATATGGGGAGGGGGGATGAGCAATCAGCCCCAGCATTTT.

The chain combines TRBV12-1 with TRBJ1-6. TRBV12-1 is tagged as a pseudogene. The CDR3 loop spans 16 amino acids. The CDR3 sequence: CASSFPGREGNSPLHF. The DNA for the CDR3 is TGTGCCAGCAGCTTCCCCGGACGGGAAGGGAATTCACCCCTCCACTTT.

This clone was seen more than once but under ten times. The V gene is TRBV13, the J gene TRBJ1-6; 7 nucleotides line up with TRBD1. V trimming: 5 bases; J trimming: 8 bases; junction bases outside the gene matches: 9. There are 15 residues in the CDR3. The germline gives CDR1 PRHDT, CDR2 FYEKMQ (reference sequence). CDR3 bases: TGTGCCAGCAGCGGAGTTCCAGGGGGTGATTCACCCCTCCACTTT. Translated, it gives CASSGVPGGDSPLHF.

V gene TRBV4-3 combines with J gene TRBJ1-4; D ambiguous. The V end was cut by 0 bases, the J end by 4 bases, with 12 bases between. Germline V gene sequence: CDR1 LGHNA, CDR2 YSLEER. The CDR3 runs to 16 residues. The CDR3 spells CASSQDFKSYNEKLFF. The CDR3 DNA reads TGCGCCAGCAGCCAAGATTTTAAGTCCTATAATGAAAAACTGTTTTTT.

The genes are TRBV5-5 and TRBJ2-5; D possibly corresponds to TRBD1 (5 bases). The CDR3 covers 15 residues. CDR1 is SGHKS, CDR2 YYEKEE, per germline (reference sequence). Trimming left V 6 bases short and J 7 bases short, with 22 bases between. CDR3 DNA: TGTGCCAGCACCCCAGGGCCCGATCTGGATTCGACCCAGTACTTC. Encoded protein: CASTPGPDLDSTQYF.

The CDR3 nucleotides read TGTGCCAGCAGTTTACAGGGGGCGGGGAACACTGAAGCTTTCTTT. Protein: CASSLQGAGNTEAFF. The V and J genes are TRBV28 and TRBJ1-1, with TRBD1 matching 8 bases. This CDR3 contains 15 residues. Germline CDR1 MDHEN, CDR2 SYDVKM. Unmatched junction bases numbered 3, after V lost 2 bases and J lost 1 base.

This clone was recorded once. The chain employs TRBV5-5 and TRBJ2-3, with TRBD2 as a possible D gene (6 bases). The CDR3 is 13 amino acids. V shed 1 base and J shed 5 bases, with 8 bases lying between them. Germline V CDR1 and CDR2: SGHKS, YYEKEE (reference sequence). The CDR3 DNA reads as TGTGCCAGCAGCTTGAGCGGGCAAGATACGCAGTATTTT. It yields the protein CASSLSGQDTQYF.

The chain joins TRBV5-1 to TRBJ1-1; 8 bases align to TRBD1. This CDR3 is built from 15 residues. Germline CDR1 is SGHRS and CDR2 is YFSETQ. V lost 0 bases to trimming and J lost 8 bases; unmatched junction nucleotides: 9. This CDR3 is CASSLEGQVGLEAFF. For the CDR3, the DNA is TGCGCCAGCAGCTTGGAGGGACAGGTAGGCCTAGAAGCTTTCTTT. The full variable domain, rest sourced from reference TRBV5-1 and TRBJ1-1, is KAGVTQTPRYLIKTRGQQVTLSCSPISGHRSVSWYQQTPGQGLQFLFEYFSETQRNKGNFPGRFSGRQFSNSRSEMNVSTLELGDSALYLCASSLEGQVGLEAFFGQGTRLTVV.

The rearrangement links TRBV7-9 to TRBJ2-7; D is unresolved. The CDR3 consists of 16 residues. Germline V gene sequence: CDR1 SEHNR, CDR2 FQNEAQ (reference sequence). Trimming removed 4 bases at V and 0 bases at J, with 16 bases between. The CDR3: CASSSPWAGRSYEQYF. CDR3 bases: TGTGCCAGCAGCTCCCCTTGGGCAGGCCGCTCCTACGAGCAGTACTTC.

This clone has a single count. J is TRBJ1-2 and V is TRBV5-6; 9 bases agree with TRBD1. CDR1 is SGHDT and CDR2 is YYEEEE in the germline V gene. V gave up 4 bases and J gave up 5 bases; unmatched junction bases: 9. The length of the CDR3 is 15 residues. The CDR3 loop is CASSPDTGGAYGYTF. The CDR3 DNA sequence: TGTGCCAGCAGCCCGGATACAGGGGGCGCGTATGGCTACACCTTC.

This clone was recorded once. The DNA of the CDR3 is TGTGCCAGCAGTTCGACAGGGGGCACAGATACGCAGTATTTT. Translating it yields CASSSTGGTDTQYF. The V gene is TRBV27, the J gene TRBJ2-3; 8 bases are shared with TRBD1. From germline, CDR1 is MNHEY and CDR2 SMNVEV (reference sequence). J was trimmed by 1 base and V by 4 bases; bases with no gene match: 1. The CDR3 loop spans 14 amino acids.

The chain combines TRBV5-1 with TRBJ1-1; D not resolved. Germline values: CDR1 SGHRS, CDR2 YFSETQ. V gave up 3 bases and J gave up 3 bases, with 15 bases separating them. There are 15 residues in the CDR3. Here the CDR3 DNA reads TGCGCCAGCAGCTCCTCCCGCGGCCTGGACACTGAAGCTTTCTTT. Translation gives CASSSSRGLDTEAFF.

CDR3 DNA sequence: TGTGCCACCGATACCGGGACAGGGAACACCGGGGAGCTGTTTTTT. As protein: CATDTGTGNTGELFF. The chain carries TRBV6-5 and TRBJ2-2; TRBD1 agrees at 8 bases. V was pared by 10 bases and J by 1 base, with 8 bases of the junction left unmatched. The CDR3 is made up of 15 amino acids. Per the germline V gene, CDR1 is MNHEY and CDR2 is SVGAGI.

The chain combines TRBV7-9 with TRBJ1-4, with 8 nucleotides matching TRBD1. V trimming: 6 bases; J trimming: 8 bases; junction bases outside the gene matches: 11. The CDR3 covers 15 residues. Germline values: CDR1 SEHNR, CDR2 FQNEAQ (reference sequence). Here the CDR3 reads CASSRSQGADEKLFF. CDR3 bases: TGTGCCAGCAGTCGTAGCCAGGGGGCTGACGAAAAACTGTTTTTT.

The V and J genes are TRBV29-1 and TRBJ2-2; D is perhaps TRBD1 (5 bases). The germline gives CDR1 SQVTM, CDR2 ANQGSEA. Between the trimmed V and J ends, which lost 2 bases and 0 bases, there was a span of 10 bases. This CDR3 region has 15 residues. The CDR3 is CSVEPAGSNTGELFF. CDR3 coding DNA: TGCAGCGTTGAACCGGCAGGGTCGAACACCGGGGAGCTGTTTTTT.

The genes are TRBV6-1 and TRBJ2-3; D perhaps matches TRBD2 (5 bases). This CDR3 region has 14 residues. Germline loops: CDR1 MNHNS, CDR2 SASEGT. V was shortened by 6 bases and J by 0 bases, with 10 bases between the two germline ends. The CDR3 sequence: CASRFGESTDTQYF. For the CDR3, the DNA is TGTGCCAGCAGGTTCGGGGAGAGCACAGATACGCAGTATTTT.